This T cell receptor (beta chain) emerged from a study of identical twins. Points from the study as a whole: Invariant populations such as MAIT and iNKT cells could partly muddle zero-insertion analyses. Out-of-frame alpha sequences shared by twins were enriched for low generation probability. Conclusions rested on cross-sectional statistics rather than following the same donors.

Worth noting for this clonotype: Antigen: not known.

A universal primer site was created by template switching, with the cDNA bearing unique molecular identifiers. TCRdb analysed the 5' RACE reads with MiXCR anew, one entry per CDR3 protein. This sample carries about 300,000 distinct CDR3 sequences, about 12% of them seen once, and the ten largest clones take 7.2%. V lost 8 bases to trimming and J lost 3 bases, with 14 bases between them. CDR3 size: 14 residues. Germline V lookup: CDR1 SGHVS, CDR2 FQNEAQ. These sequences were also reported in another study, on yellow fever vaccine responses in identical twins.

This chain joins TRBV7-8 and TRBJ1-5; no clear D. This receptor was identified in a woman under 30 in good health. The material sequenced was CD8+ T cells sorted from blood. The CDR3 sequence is CASSSDGPNQPQHF. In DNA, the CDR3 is TGTGCCAGCTCAAGCGACGGTCCCAATCAGCCCCAGCATTTT.